This T cell receptor beta chain was identified during a study of OX40 agonist ivuxolimab in advanced cancers. TCRdb keeps only in-frame clones here, not all; method: immunoSEQ multiplex PCR. The top ten hold 0.31% of the sample, which has approximately 100,000 clones, roughly nine tenths seen once. CDR1 and CDR2 from the germline V gene are LGHNA and YSLEER. Trimming took off 1 base at V and 3 bases at J, with 9 bases between the two ends. This CDR3 comprises 14 residues. A single count supports this clone. This specimen consisted of CD4+ or CD8+ T cells sorted from blood, obtained in a trial of the OX40 agonist ivuxolimab. This sequence was found in an adult with an advanced solid tumor such as melanoma, head and neck, liver or kidney cancer. The chain recombines TRBV4-3 with TRBJ1-1; possibly TRBD1 for D (5 bases). The CDR3 loop is CASSQAQDHTEAFF. CDR3 DNA sequence: TGCGCCAGCAGCCAAGCACAGGATCACACTGAAGCTTTCTTT.